Each of the 15 T cell receptor beta chains below was sequenced from the same sample in a study of beta chain features in type 1 diabetes. TCRB transcripts that were expressed got sequenced, as all of the isolated RNA had been reverse transcribed. Clones were sequenced by immunoSEQ multiplex PCR, and TCRdb holds only the in-frame ones, with some missing. Of around 250,000 clones listed, 27% were seen once; the top ten hold under 5%. Sample: central memory CD4+ T cells from blood. The receptors come from a man under 40 in good health.

The chain joins TRBV20-1 to TRBJ1-1; unclear D gene. Germline loops: CDR1 DFQATT, CDR2 SNEGSKA (reference sequence). Trimming left V 0 bases short and J 5 bases short, with 4 bases between. The CDR3 is 11 amino acids. The CDR3 sequence: CSARDGTEAFF. CDR3 in DNA: TGCAGTGCTAGAGATGGAACTGAAGCTTTCTTT.

The rearrangement uses TRBV2 and TRBJ1-2; D uncertain. The CDR3 contains 12 residues. V lost 3 bases to trimming and J lost 2 bases, with 4 bases between them. In germline, CDR1 is SNHLY, CDR2 FYNNEI. The CDR3 is CASSELNYGYTF. The CDR3 DNA is TGTGCCAGCAGTGAGCTGAACTATGGCTACACCTTC.

This clone has more than one count but fewer than ten. This chain joins TRBV9 and TRBJ2-1; 8 bases fit TRBD2. V trimming: 0 bases; J trimming: 9 bases; junction bases outside the gene matches: 8. The length of the CDR3 is 15 residues. Germline lookup yields CDR1 SGDLS and CDR2 YYNGEE. The CDR3 sequence: CASSVAGGPGGEQFF. DNA for the CDR3: TGTGCCAGCAGCGTAGCGGGAGGGCCGGGGGGTGAGCAGTTCTTC.

The chain recombines TRBV30 with TRBJ2-1, with D hard to call. Between the trimmed V and J ends, which lost 2 bases and 7 bases, there was a span of 6 bases. The CDR3 is 11 residues long. Germline CDR1 is GTSNPN and CDR2 is SVGIG (reference sequence). The DNA of the CDR3 is TGTGCCTGGAGTCTGGTGAATGAGCAGTTCTTC. This translates into CAWSLVNEQFF.

The rearrangement uses TRBV6-1 and TRBJ1-2, with D maybe TRBD1 (5 bases). The CDR3 totals 13 residues. Trimming cost V 5 bases and J 11 bases, with 18 bases left between them. Germline CDR1 is MNHNS and CDR2 is SASEGT. The CDR3 reads CASSNTGQGRYTF. The CDR3 nucleotides are TGTGCCAGCAGTAATACAGGACAAGGAAGATACACCTTC.

This clone was counted only a few times. The rearrangement uses TRBV7-8 and TRBJ2-7; 12 bases are a match to TRBD2. V lost 5 bases and J lost 0; bases outside the gene matches: 14. There are 19 residues in the CDR3. In germline, CDR1 is SGHVS, CDR2 FQNEAQ. The CDR3, as DNA: TGTGCCAGCAGCCCCGCATTAATACTAGCGGGGGGTAGCTCCTACGAGCAGTACTTC. This sequence encodes CASSPALILAGGSSYEQYF.

The CDR3 DNA follows: TGCGCCAGCAGCTTCAGGGAGACAGATACGCAGTATTTT. Amino acids: CASSFRETDTQYF. The chain combines TRBV5-1 with TRBJ2-3; D tentatively fits TRBD1 or TRBD2 (5 bases each). Germline CDR1 is SGHRS and CDR2 is YFSETQ. This CDR3 contains 13 residues. Trimming pared 2 bases from V and 3 bases from J, leaving 7 bases between.

This clone has only a few counts. The chain is built from TRBV6-5 and TRBJ2-7, with D possibly matching TRBD1 (5 bases). CDR1 is MNHEY and CDR2 is SVGAGI in the germline V gene. V shed 8 bases and J shed 2 bases, with 13 bases lying between them. The CDR3 loop spans 13 amino acids. The CDR3 region is CASHRKGTYEQYF. The CDR3 DNA reads as TGTGCCAGCCACCGCAAGGGGACCTACGAGCAGTACTTC.

Comment on this clone: A read error may account for a junction end that differs from germline. The chain uses TRBV19 and TRBJ2-7; TRBD1 matches 8 bases. The CDR3 has 14 amino acids. Germline assignment: CDR1 LNHDA and CDR2 SQIVND (reference sequence). The CDR3 is CASSRQGTSDEQYF. DNA of the CDR3: TGTGCCAGTAGTCGACAGGGGACCTCCGACGAGCAGTACTTC.

V is TRBV5-1 and J is TRBJ2-1; 8 nucleotides agree with TRBD2. CDR3 length: 15 residues. J was trimmed by 6 bases and V by 6 bases; bases with no gene match: 11. Germline V gene lookup returns CDR1 SGHRS and CDR2 YFSETQ. The CDR3 nucleotides are TGCGCCAGCACCGAGCCTAGCGGGCCAACCAATGAGCAGTTCTTC. The encoded protein is CASTEPSGPTNEQFF.

The chain uses TRBV7-2 and TRBJ2-5, with D unresolved. Trimming stripped 2 bases from V and 2 bases from J, with 12 bases between. CDR1 SGHTA and CDR2 FQGNSA come from the germline V gene. The CDR3 has 15 residues. The CDR3 spells CASSLNSGRQETQYF. In DNA, the CDR3 is TGTGCCAGCAGCTTAAATAGTGGCAGGCAAGAGACCCAGTACTTC.

This clone appeared a few times. V is TRBV6-5 and J is TRBJ2-7; possibly TRBD1 for D (7 bases). This CDR3 region has 15 residues. Germline values: CDR1 MNHEY, CDR2 SVGAGI. V was cut by 0 bases and J by 3 bases, with 12 bases left in between. The DNA of the CDR3 is TGTGCCAGCAGTTACTCGAGGAGGGGGCTCTACGAGCAGTACTTC. This codes for CASSYSRRGLYEQYF.

The gene calls are TRBV10-2 and TRBJ1-5; D gene ambiguous. CDR1 is WSHSY, CDR2 SAAADI, per germline. The CDR3 length is 13 residues. Trimming left V 0 bases short and J 6 bases short, with 6 bases between. DNA of the CDR3: TGCGCCAGCAGTGAGTCATTTTCTCAGCCCCAGCATTTT. Encoded protein: CASSESFSQPQHF.

This clone has more than one count but fewer than ten. V gene TRBV6-6 combines with J gene TRBJ2-4; 9 positions agree with TRBD1. Germline values: CDR1 MNHNY, CDR2 SVGAGI (reference sequence). The J segment lost 8 bases and the V segment lost 4 bases, leaving 9 bases of the junction unmatched. The CDR3 extends over 15 amino acids. CDR3 coding DNA: TGTGCCAGCAGTTCGGGACCGGGACAGGGAGACATTCAGTACTTC. This codes for CASSSGPGQGDIQYF.

V usage is TRBV6-6 and J usage is TRBJ1-5; D unresolved. Germline CDR1 and CDR2: MNHNY and SVGAGI (reference sequence). The CDR3 loop spans 12 amino acids. Trimming took off 9 bases at V and 8 bases at J, with 14 bases between the two ends. This chain's CDR3 is CASWGDVEPQHF. The CDR3 nucleotides read TGTGCCAGTTGGGGTGATGTCGAGCCCCAGCATTTT.